This T cell receptor beta chain was identified in a study of T cell responses to AZD1222 COVID-19 vaccine. Broader study findings: Spike regions recognized by vaccine-associated CD4 TCRs spanned the protein, led by 160-218 and 743-854. Repertoires were obtained solely post-peak T cell response. There were mostly white British donors and more females than males, and clonal diversity was possibly underestimated.

Germline loops: CDR1 MDHEN, CDR2 SYDVKM. The V end lost 4 bases, the J end lost 3 bases, and 7 bases lay between the germline ends. This CDR3 region has 13 residues. This clone was found once. Its antigen is still unknown. Libraries were prepared by immunoSEQ multiplex PCR; TCRdb keeps only in-frame clonotypes and omits some of them. There are some 65,000 clones in the sample; approximately 79% occur only once, and around 25% lies in the top ten. The receptor comes from an adult in good health. Sequenced material: peripheral blood, taken on day 0 of MenACWY control vaccination. This chain connects TRBV28 to TRBJ1-3, with D uncertain. DNA for the CDR3: TGTGCCAGCAGTTGGGGTCATGGAAACACCATATATTTT. This codes for CASSWGHGNTIYF.